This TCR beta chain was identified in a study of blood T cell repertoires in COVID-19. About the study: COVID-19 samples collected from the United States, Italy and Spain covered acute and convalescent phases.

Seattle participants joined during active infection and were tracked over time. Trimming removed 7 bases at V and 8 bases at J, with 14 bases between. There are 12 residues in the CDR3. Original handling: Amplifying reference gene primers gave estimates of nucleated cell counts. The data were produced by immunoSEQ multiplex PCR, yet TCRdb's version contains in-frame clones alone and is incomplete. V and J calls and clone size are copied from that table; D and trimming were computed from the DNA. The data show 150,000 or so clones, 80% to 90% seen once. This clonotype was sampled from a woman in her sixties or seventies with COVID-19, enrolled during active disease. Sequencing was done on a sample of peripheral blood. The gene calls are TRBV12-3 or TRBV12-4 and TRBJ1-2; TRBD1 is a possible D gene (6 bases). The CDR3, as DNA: TGTGCCAGCAATACAGGGTGGGGAGGCTACACCTTC. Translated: CASNTGWGGYTF.